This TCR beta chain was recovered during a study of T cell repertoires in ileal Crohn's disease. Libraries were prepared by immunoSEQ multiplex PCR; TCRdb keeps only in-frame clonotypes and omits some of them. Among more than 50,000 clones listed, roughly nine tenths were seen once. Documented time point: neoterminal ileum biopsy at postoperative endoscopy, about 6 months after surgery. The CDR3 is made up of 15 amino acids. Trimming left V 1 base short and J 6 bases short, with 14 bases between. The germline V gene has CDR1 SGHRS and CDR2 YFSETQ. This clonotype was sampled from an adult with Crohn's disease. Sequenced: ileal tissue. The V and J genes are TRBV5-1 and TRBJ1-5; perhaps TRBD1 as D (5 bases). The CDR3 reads CASSLQGEIVQPQHF. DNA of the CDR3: TGCGCCAGCAGCTTGCAAGGGGAAATAGTTCAGCCCCAGCATTTT. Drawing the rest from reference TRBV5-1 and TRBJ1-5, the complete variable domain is KAGVTQTPRYLIKTRGQQVTLSCSPISGHRSVSWYQQTPGQGLQFLFEYFSETQRNKGNFPGRFSGRQFSNSRSEMNVSTLELGDSALYLCASSLQGEIVQPQHFGDGTRLSIL.